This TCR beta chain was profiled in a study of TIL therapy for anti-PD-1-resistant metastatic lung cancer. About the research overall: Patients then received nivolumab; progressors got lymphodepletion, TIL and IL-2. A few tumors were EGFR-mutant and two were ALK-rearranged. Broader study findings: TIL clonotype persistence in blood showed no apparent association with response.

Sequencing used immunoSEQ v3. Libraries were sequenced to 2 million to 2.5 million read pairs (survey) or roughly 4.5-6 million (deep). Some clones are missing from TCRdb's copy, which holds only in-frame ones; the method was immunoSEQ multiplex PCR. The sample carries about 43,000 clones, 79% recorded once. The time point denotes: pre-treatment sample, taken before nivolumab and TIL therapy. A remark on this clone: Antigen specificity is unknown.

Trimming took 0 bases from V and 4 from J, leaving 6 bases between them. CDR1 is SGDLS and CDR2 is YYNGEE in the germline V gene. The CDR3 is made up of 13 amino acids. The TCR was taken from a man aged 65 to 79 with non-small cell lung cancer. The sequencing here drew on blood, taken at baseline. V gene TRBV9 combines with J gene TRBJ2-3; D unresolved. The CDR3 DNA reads TGTGCCAGCAGCGTAGGGTGGGCAGATACGCAGTATTTT. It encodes CASSVGWADTQYF.